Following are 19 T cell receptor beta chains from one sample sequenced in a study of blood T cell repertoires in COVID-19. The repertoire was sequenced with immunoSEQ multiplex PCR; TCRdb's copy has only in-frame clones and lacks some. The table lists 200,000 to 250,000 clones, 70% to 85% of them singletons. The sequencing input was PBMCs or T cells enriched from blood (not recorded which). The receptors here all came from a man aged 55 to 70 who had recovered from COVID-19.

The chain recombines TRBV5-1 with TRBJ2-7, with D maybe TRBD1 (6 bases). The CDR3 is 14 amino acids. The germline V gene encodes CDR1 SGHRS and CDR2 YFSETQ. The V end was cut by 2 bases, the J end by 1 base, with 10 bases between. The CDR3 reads CASSFTTGSYEQYF. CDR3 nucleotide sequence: TGCGCCAGCAGCTTCACTACAGGGTCCTACGAGCAGTACTTC.

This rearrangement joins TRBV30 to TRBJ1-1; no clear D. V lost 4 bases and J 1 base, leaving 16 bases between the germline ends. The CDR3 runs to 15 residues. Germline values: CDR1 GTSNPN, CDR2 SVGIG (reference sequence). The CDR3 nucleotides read TGTGCCTGGAACCTGCCCCCTATCACGAACACTGAAGCTTTCTTT. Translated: CAWNLPPITNTEAFF.

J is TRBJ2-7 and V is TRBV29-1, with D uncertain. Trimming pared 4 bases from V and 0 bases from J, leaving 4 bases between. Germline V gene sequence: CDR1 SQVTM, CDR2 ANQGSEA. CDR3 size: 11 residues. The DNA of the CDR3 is TGCAGCGTTGCTGTCTCCTACGAGCAGTACTTC. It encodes CSVAVSYEQYF.

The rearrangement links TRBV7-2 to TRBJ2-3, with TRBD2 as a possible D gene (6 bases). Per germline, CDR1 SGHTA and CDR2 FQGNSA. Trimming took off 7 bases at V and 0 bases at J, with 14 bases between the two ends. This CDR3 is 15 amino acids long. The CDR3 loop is CASTPHGGSTDTQYF. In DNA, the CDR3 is TGTGCCAGCACCCCCCACGGGGGAAGCACAGATACGCAGTATTTT.

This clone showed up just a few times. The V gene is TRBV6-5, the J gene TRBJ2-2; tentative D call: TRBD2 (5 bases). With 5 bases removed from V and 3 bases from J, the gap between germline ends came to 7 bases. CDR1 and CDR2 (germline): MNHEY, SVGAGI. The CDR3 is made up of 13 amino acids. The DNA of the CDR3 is TGTGCCAGCAGTCAGAGGGACACCGGGGAGCTGTTTTTT. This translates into CASSQRDTGELFF.

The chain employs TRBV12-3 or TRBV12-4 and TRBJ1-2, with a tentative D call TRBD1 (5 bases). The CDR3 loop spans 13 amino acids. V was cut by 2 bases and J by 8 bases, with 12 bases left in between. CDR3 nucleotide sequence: TGTGCCAGCAGTTTAAGGCAGGGCGGCGGCTACACCTTC. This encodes CASSLRQGGGYTF.

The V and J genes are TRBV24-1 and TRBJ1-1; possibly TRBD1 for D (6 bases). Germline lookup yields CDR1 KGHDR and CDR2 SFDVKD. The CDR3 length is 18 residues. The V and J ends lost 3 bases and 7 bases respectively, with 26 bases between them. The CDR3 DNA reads TGTGCCACCAGTGATGGGGGGGGCCGGTTAGGAGAACCGCGTGAAGCTTTCTTT. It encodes CATSDGGGRLGEPREAFF.

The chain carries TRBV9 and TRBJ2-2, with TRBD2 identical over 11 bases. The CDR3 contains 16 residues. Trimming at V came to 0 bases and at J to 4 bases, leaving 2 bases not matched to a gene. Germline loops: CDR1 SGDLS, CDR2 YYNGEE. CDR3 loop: CASSVELAGATGELFF. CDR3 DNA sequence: TGTGCCAGCAGCGTAGAACTAGCGGGGGCCACCGGGGAGCTGTTTTTT.

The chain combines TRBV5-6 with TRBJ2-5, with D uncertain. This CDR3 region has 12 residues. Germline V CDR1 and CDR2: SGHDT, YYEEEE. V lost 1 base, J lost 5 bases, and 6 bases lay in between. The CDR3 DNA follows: TGTGCCAGCAGCTTGTCGTTCGAGACCCAGTACTTC. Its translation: CASSLSFETQYF.

This CDR3 is CASSQLAGGPRETQYF. CDR3 sequence (DNA): TGTGCCAGCAGCCAGCTGGCGGGGGGGCCGCGGGAGACCCAGTACTTC. This rearrangement joins TRBV13 to TRBJ2-5, with TRBD2 matching over 9 bases. Losses at the gene ends were 5 bases for V and 5 bases for J; bases not matched to a gene: 12. CDR3 length equals 16 residues. Germline V gene lookup returns CDR1 PRHDT and CDR2 FYEKMQ (reference sequence).

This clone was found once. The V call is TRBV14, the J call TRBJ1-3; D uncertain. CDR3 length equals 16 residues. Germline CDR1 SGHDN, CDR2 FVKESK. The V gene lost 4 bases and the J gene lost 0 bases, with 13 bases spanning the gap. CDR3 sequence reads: CASSPRFLSSGNTIYF. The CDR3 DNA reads TGTGCCAGCAGCCCCCGATTTCTGAGCTCTGGAAACACCATATATTTT.

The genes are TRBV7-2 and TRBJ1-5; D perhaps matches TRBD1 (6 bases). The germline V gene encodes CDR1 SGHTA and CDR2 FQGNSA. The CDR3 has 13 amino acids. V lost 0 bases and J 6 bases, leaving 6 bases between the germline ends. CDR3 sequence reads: CASSLAQGQPQHF. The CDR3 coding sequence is TGTGCCAGCAGCTTAGCACAGGGTCAGCCCCAGCATTTT.

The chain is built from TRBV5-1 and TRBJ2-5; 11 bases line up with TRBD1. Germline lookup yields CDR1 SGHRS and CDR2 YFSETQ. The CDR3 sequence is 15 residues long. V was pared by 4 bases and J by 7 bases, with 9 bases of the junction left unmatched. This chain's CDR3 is CASSDSPGQGVTQYF. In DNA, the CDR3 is TGCGCCAGCAGCGACTCTCCGGGACAGGGGGTGACCCAGTACTTC.

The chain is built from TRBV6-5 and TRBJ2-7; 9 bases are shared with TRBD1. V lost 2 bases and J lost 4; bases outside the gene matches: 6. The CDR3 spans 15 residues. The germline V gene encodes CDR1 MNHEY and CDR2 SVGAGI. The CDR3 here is CASSYGTGPGYEQYF. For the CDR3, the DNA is TGTGCCAGCAGTTACGGGACAGGGCCGGGGTACGAGCAGTACTTC.

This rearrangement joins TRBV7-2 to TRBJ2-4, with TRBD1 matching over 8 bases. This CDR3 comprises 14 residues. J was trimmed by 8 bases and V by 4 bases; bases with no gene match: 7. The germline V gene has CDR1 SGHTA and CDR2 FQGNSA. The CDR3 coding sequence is TGTGCCAGCAGCTCCGAGACAGGGGTCGACATTCAGTACTTC. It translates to CASSSETGVDIQYF.

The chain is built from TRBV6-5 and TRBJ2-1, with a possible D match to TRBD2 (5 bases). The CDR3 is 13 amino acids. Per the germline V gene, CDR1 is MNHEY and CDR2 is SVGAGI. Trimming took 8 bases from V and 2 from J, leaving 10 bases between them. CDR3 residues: CASCEGPYNEQFF. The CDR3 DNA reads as TGTGCCAGCTGCGAGGGCCCCTACAATGAGCAGTTCTTC.

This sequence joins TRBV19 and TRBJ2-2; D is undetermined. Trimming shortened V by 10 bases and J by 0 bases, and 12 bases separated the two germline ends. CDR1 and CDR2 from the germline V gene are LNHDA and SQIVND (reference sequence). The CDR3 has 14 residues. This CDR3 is CATGWAANTGELFF. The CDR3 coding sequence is TGTGCCACCGGATGGGCAGCGAACACCGGGGAGCTGTTTTTT. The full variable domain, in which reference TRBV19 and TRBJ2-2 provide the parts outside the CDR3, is DGGITQSPKYLFRKEGQNVTLSCEQNLNHDAMYWYRQDPGQGLRLIYYSQIVNDFQKGDIAEGYSVSREKKESFPLTVTSAQKNPTAFYLCATGWAANTGELFFGEGSRLTVL.

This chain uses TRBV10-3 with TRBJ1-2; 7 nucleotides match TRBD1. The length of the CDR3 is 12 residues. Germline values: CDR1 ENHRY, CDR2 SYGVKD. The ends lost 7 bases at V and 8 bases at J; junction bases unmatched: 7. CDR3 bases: TGTGCCATCACCGAAACAGGGGTCGGCTACACCTTC. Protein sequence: CAITETGVGYTF.

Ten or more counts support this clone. CDR3 sequence: CASSLVVLSGYGNTIYF. DNA for the CDR3: TGTGCCAGCAGCTTAGTGGTCCTCTCAGGGTATGGAAACACCATATATTTT. V gene TRBV7-2 combines with J gene TRBJ1-3; D possibly corresponds to TRBD1 (5 bases). Trimming took off 1 base at V and 3 bases at J, with 16 bases between the two ends. This CDR3 spans 17 amino acids. Germline values: CDR1 SGHTA, CDR2 FQGNSA.